These 9 T cell receptor beta chains were all obtained from the same sample, sequenced in a study of OX40 agonist ivuxolimab in advanced cancers. Assay: immunoSEQ multiplex PCR; the TCRdb copy retains only in-frame clones and omits some. The data show tens of thousands of clones, 65% to 90% seen once. The sample here was CD4+ or CD8+ T cells sorted from blood, taken in a trial of the OX40 agonist ivuxolimab. The receptors were gathered from an adult with an advanced solid tumor such as melanoma, head and neck, liver or kidney cancer.

This clone appeared once. This chain links TRBV7-9 with TRBJ2-2, with TRBD2 matching 8 bases. Germline V gene data show CDR1 as SEHNR and CDR2 as FQNEAQ (reference sequence). J gave up 4 bases and V 2 bases, and 3 bases lay outside the gene matches. The CDR3 is 15 amino acids. The CDR3 bases are TGTGCCAGCAGCTTACTAGCGGGTTCCACCGGGGAGCTGTTTTTT. Translation gives CASSLLAGSTGELFF. The complete variable domain, with remaining parts taken from reference TRBV7-9 and TRBJ2-2, reads DTGVSQNPRHKITKRGQNVTFRCDPISEHNRLYWYRQTLGQGPEFLTYFQNEAQLEKSRLLSDRFSAERPKGSFSTLEIQRTEQGDSAMYLCASSLLAGSTGELFFGEGSRLTVL.

The chain links TRBV6-9 to TRBJ2-6; D is uncertain. The V end lost 5 bases, the J end lost 2 bases, and 1 base lay between the germline ends. This CDR3 is built from 12 residues. CDR1 and CDR2 from the germline V gene are MNHGY and SVAAGI. The CDR3 nucleotides are TGTGCCAGCAGTCCTGGGGCCAACGTCCTGACTTTC. This sequence encodes CASSPGANVLTF.

The chain links TRBV2 to TRBJ2-1; TRBD2 is a possible D gene (6 bases). The CDR3 runs to 13 residues. CDR1 SNHLY and CDR2 FYNNEI come from the germline V gene. V shed 9 bases and J shed 6 bases, with 15 bases lying between them. Written as DNA, the CDR3 is TGTGCCAGAGATCCGACTAGTCTCAATGAGCAGTTCTTC. Its protein is CARDPTSLNEQFF.

The chain has TRBV11-2 and TRBJ2-1; a weak D match, TRBD2 (5 bases). This CDR3 contains 11 residues. Germline V gene lookup returns CDR1 SGHAT and CDR2 FQNNGV. The V end was cut by 6 bases, the J end by 10 bases, with 10 bases between. The CDR3 DNA reads as TGTGCCAGCAGGACTAAAGGCGAGCAGTTCTTC. Its translation: CASRTKGEQFF.

J is TRBJ2-7 and V is TRBV19; D remains ambiguous. CDR1 is LNHDA and CDR2 is SQIVND in the germline V gene (reference sequence). CDR3 length: 15 amino acids. V was trimmed by 6 bases and J by 6 bases, leaving 21 bases between them. The CDR3: CASRAMTSAYGEQYF. The CDR3 region has the DNA TGTGCCAGTAGGGCAATGACGTCGGCATACGGCGAGCAGTACTTC.

The J gene is TRBJ1-2, the V gene TRBV29-1; D unclear. The CDR3 length is 14 residues. Germline V lookup: CDR1 SQVTM, CDR2 ANQGSEA. Trimming took 5 bases from V and 2 from J, leaving 15 bases between them. CDR3 coding DNA: TGCAGCGTTCCCCCCGCAGAACTCAACTATGGCTACACCTTC. This encodes CSVPPAELNYGYTF.

The chain recombines TRBV7-2 with TRBJ2-7, with TRBD1 as a possible D gene (6 bases). CDR3 length: 15 residues. The germline V gene has CDR1 SGHTA and CDR2 FQGNSA. V was shortened by 0 bases and J by 3 bases, with 12 bases between the two germline ends. DNA for the CDR3: TGTGCCAGCAGCTTAGCGCGTCAGGGGCACTACGAGCAGTACTTC. It specifies CASSLARQGHYEQYF.

The V gene is TRBV28, the J gene TRBJ2-1; D is possibly TRBD2 (5 bases). Germline loops: CDR1 MDHEN, CDR2 SYDVKM. The length of the CDR3 is 14 residues. Trimming left V 6 bases short and J 6 bases short, with 15 bases between. The DNA for the CDR3 is TGTGCCAGCAGGGACTCCAACGGTCCCAATGAGCAGTTCTTC. This sequence encodes CASRDSNGPNEQFF. Complete variable domain (other parts from reference TRBV28 and TRBJ2-1): DVKVTQSSRYLVKRTGEKVFLECVQDMDHENMFWYRQDPGLGLRLIYFSYDVKMKEKGDIPEGYSVSREKKERFSLILESASTNQTSMYLCASRDSNGPNEQFFGPGTRLTVL.

This sequence joins TRBV7-9 and TRBJ2-7; D is perhaps TRBD2 (6 bases). V was trimmed by 9 bases and J by 3 bases, leaving 9 bases between them. In germline, CDR1 is SEHNR, CDR2 FQNEAQ (reference sequence). The CDR3 has 11 residues. The CDR3 DNA reads TGTGCCAGTGTGGGAGGCTACGAGCAGTACTTC. Its protein product is CASVGGYEQYF.